These 29 T cell receptor beta chains came from one sample sequenced in a study of blood T cell repertoires in COVID-19. Libraries were prepared by immunoSEQ multiplex PCR; TCRdb keeps only in-frame clonotypes and omits some of them. The sample carries a few hundred thousand clones, over 75% recorded once. Sequencing was carried out using PBMCs or T cells enriched from blood (not recorded which). The receptor source for this set is a man aged 30 to 45 who had recovered from COVID-19.

This clone is a singleton in its sample. J is TRBJ2-5 and V is TRBV9, with 7 nucleotides matching TRBD2. The V and J ends lost 3 bases and 5 bases, in that order; junction bases with no gene match: 13. Germline CDR1 and CDR2: SGDLS and YYNGEE. The CDR3 length is 16 residues. The DNA of the CDR3 is TGTGCCAGCAGCGGAGCCCTGTCGCTAGCGGATGAGACCCAGTACTTC. Protein sequence: CASSGALSLADETQYF.

DNA for the CDR3: TGTGCCACCAGCGGCCGGGACTCCTCCTACGAGCAGTACTTC. This sequence encodes CATSGRDSSYEQYF. The rearrangement links TRBV15 to TRBJ2-7; the D gene is possibly TRBD2 (6 bases). The CDR3 totals 14 residues. V gave up 5 bases and J gave up 0 bases, with 11 bases separating them. Germline lookup yields CDR1 LNHNV and CDR2 YYDKDF (reference sequence).

The count of this clone is one. The chain joins TRBV5-6 to TRBJ1-3, with D unclear. CDR1 SGHDT and CDR2 YYEEEE come from the germline V gene. The CDR3 consists of 15 residues. V was clipped by 0 bases and J by 0 bases, with 7 bases between them. This CDR3 reads CASSLGLSSGNTIYF. CDR3 bases: TGTGCCAGCAGCTTGGGTCTTAGCTCTGGAAACACCATATATTTT. The whole variable domain, filled in from reference TRBV5-6 and TRBJ1-3, reads DAGVTQSPTHLIKTRGQQVTLRCSPKSGHDTVSWYQQALGQGPQFIFQYYEEEERQRGNFPDRFSGHQFPNYSSELNVNALLLGDSALYLCASSLGLSSGNTIYFGEGSWLTVV.

J is TRBJ1-1 and V is TRBV19; 7 bases match TRBD1. This CDR3 has 14 residues. The germline V gene encodes CDR1 LNHDA and CDR2 SQIVND (reference sequence). The V segment lost 4 bases and the J segment 7 bases; nucleotides outside the gene matches: 9. CDR3 residues: CASSTRDSRNEAFF. The CDR3 DNA is TGTGCCAGTAGTACTAGGGACAGCCGAAATGAAGCTTTCTTT.

J is TRBJ2-1 and V is TRBV7-6; 7 bases agree with TRBD1. Germline V gene data show CDR1 as SGHVS and CDR2 as FNYEAQ. Unmatched junction bases numbered 4, after V lost 1 base and J lost 4 bases. The CDR3 length is 15 residues. CDR3 nucleotides: TGTGCCAGCAGCTTAGGGACAGGTACTTACAATGAGCAGTTCTTC. Amino acids: CASSLGTGTYNEQFF.

The V call is TRBV2, the J call TRBJ1-1, with 7 bases that match TRBD1. The V gene end was trimmed by 6 bases and the J gene end by 5 bases; junction bases not matched to a gene: 6. CDR1 is SNHLY, CDR2 FYNNEI, per germline. The CDR3 extends over 13 amino acids. This chain's CDR3 is CASSDRVSTEAFF. As DNA, the CDR3 is TGTGCCAGCAGCGACAGGGTTTCTACTGAAGCTTTCTTT.

This chain uses TRBV27 with TRBJ2-3, with 8 bases that match TRBD2. V lost 5 bases to trimming and J lost 9 bases; unmatched junction nucleotides: 16. CDR1 and CDR2 from the germline V gene are MNHEY and SMNVEV (reference sequence). This CDR3 spans 16 amino acids. The CDR3 nucleotides read TGTGCCAGCAGTCTCCTGGAGTTCGGGGGGGCCCAGACGCAGTATTTT. Amino acid sequence: CASSLLEFGGAQTQYF.

Only one count was recorded for this clone. The J gene is TRBJ2-1, the V gene TRBV7-9, with D uncertain. This CDR3 comprises 14 residues. V lost 1 base, J lost 4 bases, and 8 bases lay in between. From germline, CDR1 is SEHNR and CDR2 FQNEAQ (reference sequence). The CDR3 loop is CASSLELQYNEQFF. The CDR3 DNA reads as TGTGCCAGCAGCTTAGAGCTCCAATACAATGAGCAGTTCTTC.

CDR3 region: CASSRGNEAFF. The CDR3 DNA reads as TGTGCCAGCAGCCGGGGGAATGAAGCTTTCTTT. The V call is TRBV11-2, the J call TRBJ1-1, with D maybe TRBD1 (5 bases). Germline values: CDR1 SGHAT, CDR2 FQNNGV. V was clipped by 5 bases and J by 7 bases, with 8 bases between them. The CDR3 consists of 11 residues.

The V call is TRBV29-1, the J call TRBJ2-7, with 11 bases aligning to TRBD2. J lost 5 bases, V lost 4 bases, and 7 bases had no gene match. CDR3 length: 14 residues. Germline-derived CDR1 and CDR2 are SQVTM and ANQGSEA. For the CDR3, the DNA is TGCAGCGTTGGTGGTAGCGGGGGGGTGAACGAGCAGTACTTC. It is translated as CSVGGSGGVNEQYF.

A remark on this clone: Within the sample, other DNA sequences also encode this same CDR3. V is TRBV27 and J is TRBJ2-7; D gene uncertain. Trimming shortened V by 0 bases and J by 4 bases, and 7 bases separated the two germline ends. This CDR3 contains 13 residues. Germline loops: CDR1 MNHEY, CDR2 SMNVEV (reference sequence). The CDR3 nucleotides are TGTGCCAGCAGTTTATCTCGGAGTTACGAGCAGTACTTC. It yields the protein CASSLSRSYEQYF.

The chain recombines TRBV21-1 with TRBJ2-3; the listed D gene, TRBD1, was not tested against the DNA. TRBV21-1 is marked as a pseudogene. The length of the CDR3 is 14 residues. This chain's CDR3 is CASSTRTGTDTQYF. The CDR3 nucleotides are TGTGCCAGCAGCACCAGGACAGGCACAGATACGCAGTATTTT.

The chain has TRBV15 and TRBJ1-5; unclear D gene. Germline values: CDR1 LNHNV, CDR2 YYDKDF (reference sequence). The CDR3 has 12 amino acids. Trimming took off 5 bases at V and 4 bases at J, with 6 bases between the two ends. The CDR3 sequence is CATSGLNQPQHF. CDR3 bases: TGTGCCACCAGCGGACTAAATCAGCCCCAGCATTTT.

Here the CDR3 DNA reads TGTGCCAGCAGCGCGAGAACTCCCGATCAGGGTAAAGCTTTCTTT. This codes for CASSARTPDQGKAFF. The chain links TRBV9 to TRBJ1-1; a possible D gene is TRBD1 (5 bases). V was clipped by 3 bases and J by 9 bases, with 21 bases between them. The CDR3 consists of 15 residues. Germline CDR1 is SGDLS and CDR2 is YYNGEE.

The chain couples TRBV10-2 to TRBJ2-1, with TRBD2 as a possible D gene (6 bases). Germline values: CDR1 WSHSY, CDR2 SAAADI. This CDR3 comprises 13 residues. Trimming took 8 bases from V and 0 from J, leaving 8 bases between them. CDR3 coding DNA: TGCGCCAGCGTGCGGGACTCCTACAATGAGCAGTTCTTC. Its protein is CASVRDSYNEQFF.

V gene TRBV19 combines with J gene TRBJ1-3; D is undetermined. V was pared by 6 bases and J by 3 bases, with 6 bases between. Germline CDR1 and CDR2: LNHDA and SQIVND (reference sequence). The CDR3 consists of 12 residues. The CDR3 bases are TGTGCCAGTAGCCCCGTTGGAAACACCATATATTTT. Translating gives CASSPVGNTIYF.

About this clone itself: Other nucleotide sequences in the sample specify the same CDR3. This chain connects TRBV18 to TRBJ1-4; D is uncertain. CDR1 KGHSH and CDR2 LQKENI come from the germline V gene. V was pared by 0 bases and J by 4 bases, with 6 bases between. The CDR3 has 14 residues. The CDR3 bases are TGTGCCAGCTCACCACCAGGCGGTAATGAAAAACTGTTTTTT. Its protein is CASSPPGGNEKLFF.

The chain carries TRBV4-2 and TRBJ2-2; D is ambiguous. Trimming removed 2 bases at V and 5 bases at J, with 12 bases between. Germline CDR1 and CDR2: LGHNA and YNFKEQ. The CDR3 spans 15 residues. The CDR3 DNA sequence: TGTGCCAGCAGCCAAAACCCATCAGGTACCGGGGAGCTGTTTTTT. Translation: CASSQNPSGTGELFF.

This chain joins TRBV4-3 and TRBJ2-1; D unclear. From germline, CDR1 is LGHNA and CDR2 YSLEER. The CDR3 is 15 residues long. The V gene lost 2 bases and the J gene lost 3 bases, with 11 bases spanning the gap. CDR3 in DNA: TGCGCCAGCAGCCAACGGGTGACGGACTACAATGAGCAGTTCTTC. Its translation: CASSQRVTDYNEQFF.

This chain connects TRBV5-6 to TRBJ2-5; 10 bases align to TRBD2. The V segment lost 5 bases and the J segment 1 base; nucleotides outside the gene matches: 5. Germline V gene lookup returns CDR1 SGHDT and CDR2 YYEEEE. The CDR3 runs 15 residues. CDR3 bases: TGTGCCAGCAGGTCTAGCGGGGGTTTCCAAGAGACCCAGTACTTC. This codes for CASRSSGGFQETQYF. The complete variable domain, with remaining parts taken from reference TRBV5-6 and TRBJ2-5, reads DAGVTQSPTHLIKTRGQQVTLRCSPKSGHDTVSWYQQALGQGPQFIFQYYEEEERQRGNFPDRFSGHQFPNYSSELNVNALLLGDSALYLCASRSSGGFQETQYFGPGTRLLVL.

The V call is TRBV4-3, the J call TRBJ2-3, with TRBD2 identical over 10 bases. Germline lookup yields CDR1 LGHNA and CDR2 YSLEER. The CDR3 has 14 amino acids. The V gene end was trimmed by 5 bases and the J gene end by 5 bases; junction bases not matched to a gene: 4. The CDR3 sequence: CASSVRTSGDTQYF. In DNA form, the CDR3 reads TGCGCCAGCAGCGTCCGGACTAGCGGAGATACGCAGTATTTT.

In DNA, the CDR3 is TGTGCCACCCAAGCCATGAACACTGAAGCTTTCTTT. Its translation is CATQAMNTEAFF. The V and J genes are TRBV2 and TRBJ1-1; no firm D call. This CDR3 is built from 12 residues. Germline lookup yields CDR1 SNHLY and CDR2 FYNNEI. V was shortened by 10 bases and J by 0 bases, with 9 bases between the two germline ends.

The chain employs TRBV6-5 and TRBJ2-1, with 8 bases identical to TRBD1. Germline V lookup: CDR1 MNHEY, CDR2 SVGAGI. Unmatched junction bases numbered 3, after V lost 8 bases and J lost 3 bases. CDR3 length: 13 amino acids. CDR3 sequence (DNA): TGTGCCAGCCGGACAGGGAACTACAATGAGCAGTTCTTC. Encoded protein: CASRTGNYNEQFF.

The chain couples TRBV6-5 to TRBJ1-2, with D possibly being TRBD1 (6 bases). V lost 4 bases, J lost 7 bases, and 16 bases lay in between. The CDR3 has 14 residues. Germline values: CDR1 MNHEY, CDR2 SVGAGI. The CDR3 sequence: CASSFTGSVFGYTF. DNA for the CDR3: TGTGCCAGCAGTTTCACAGGGTCGGTTTTTGGCTACACCTTC.

The gene calls are TRBV18 and TRBJ1-6; D is uncertain. V lost 0 bases to trimming and J lost 9 bases, with 18 bases between them. This CDR3 has 17 residues. Germline V CDR1 and CDR2: KGHSH, LQKENI. CDR3 loop: CASSPPRSALSFSPLHF. The CDR3 DNA follows: TGTGCCAGCTCACCACCGCGATCCGCCCTGTCGTTTTCACCCCTCCACTTT.

This chain uses TRBV7-9 with TRBJ1-1, with 9 bases fitting TRBD1. Germline CDR1 and CDR2: SEHNR and FQNEAQ (reference sequence). The CDR3 totals 14 residues. V dropped 5 bases and J dropped 12; count of bases not matched to a gene: 13. The CDR3 is CASSATGTGSSSFF. The CDR3 DNA reads TGTGCCAGCAGCGCCACCGGGACAGGGAGTTCGTCTTTCTTT.

V usage is TRBV5-1 and J usage is TRBJ2-2; D is ambiguous. V was clipped by 3 bases and J by 8 bases, with 11 bases between them. The CDR3 is 13 residues long. Germline CDR1 SGHRS, CDR2 YFSETQ. For the CDR3, the DNA is TGCGCCAGCAGCTCCTTCTCTGTAGGGGAGCTGTTTTTT. Its protein product is CASSSFSVGELFF.

The gene calls are TRBV5-6 and TRBJ1-5; perhaps TRBD1 as D (6 bases). CDR3 size: 16 residues. Germline loops: CDR1 SGHDT, CDR2 YYEEEE. V lost 2 bases to trimming and J lost 1 base, with 13 bases between them. The chain's CDR3 is CASSFAGDGSNQPQHF. In DNA, the CDR3 is TGTGCCAGCAGCTTTGCAGGGGACGGCAGCAATCAGCCCCAGCATTTT.

The V call is TRBV6-5, the J call TRBJ1-2; no clear D gene. The germline V gene encodes CDR1 MNHEY and CDR2 SVGAGI. The CDR3 has 13 amino acids. V lost 1 base and J lost 8, with 11 bases in between. CDR3 sequence: CASSYWRARGYTF. The CDR3 DNA reads as TGTGCCAGCAGTTACTGGAGGGCCCGAGGCTACACCTTC.